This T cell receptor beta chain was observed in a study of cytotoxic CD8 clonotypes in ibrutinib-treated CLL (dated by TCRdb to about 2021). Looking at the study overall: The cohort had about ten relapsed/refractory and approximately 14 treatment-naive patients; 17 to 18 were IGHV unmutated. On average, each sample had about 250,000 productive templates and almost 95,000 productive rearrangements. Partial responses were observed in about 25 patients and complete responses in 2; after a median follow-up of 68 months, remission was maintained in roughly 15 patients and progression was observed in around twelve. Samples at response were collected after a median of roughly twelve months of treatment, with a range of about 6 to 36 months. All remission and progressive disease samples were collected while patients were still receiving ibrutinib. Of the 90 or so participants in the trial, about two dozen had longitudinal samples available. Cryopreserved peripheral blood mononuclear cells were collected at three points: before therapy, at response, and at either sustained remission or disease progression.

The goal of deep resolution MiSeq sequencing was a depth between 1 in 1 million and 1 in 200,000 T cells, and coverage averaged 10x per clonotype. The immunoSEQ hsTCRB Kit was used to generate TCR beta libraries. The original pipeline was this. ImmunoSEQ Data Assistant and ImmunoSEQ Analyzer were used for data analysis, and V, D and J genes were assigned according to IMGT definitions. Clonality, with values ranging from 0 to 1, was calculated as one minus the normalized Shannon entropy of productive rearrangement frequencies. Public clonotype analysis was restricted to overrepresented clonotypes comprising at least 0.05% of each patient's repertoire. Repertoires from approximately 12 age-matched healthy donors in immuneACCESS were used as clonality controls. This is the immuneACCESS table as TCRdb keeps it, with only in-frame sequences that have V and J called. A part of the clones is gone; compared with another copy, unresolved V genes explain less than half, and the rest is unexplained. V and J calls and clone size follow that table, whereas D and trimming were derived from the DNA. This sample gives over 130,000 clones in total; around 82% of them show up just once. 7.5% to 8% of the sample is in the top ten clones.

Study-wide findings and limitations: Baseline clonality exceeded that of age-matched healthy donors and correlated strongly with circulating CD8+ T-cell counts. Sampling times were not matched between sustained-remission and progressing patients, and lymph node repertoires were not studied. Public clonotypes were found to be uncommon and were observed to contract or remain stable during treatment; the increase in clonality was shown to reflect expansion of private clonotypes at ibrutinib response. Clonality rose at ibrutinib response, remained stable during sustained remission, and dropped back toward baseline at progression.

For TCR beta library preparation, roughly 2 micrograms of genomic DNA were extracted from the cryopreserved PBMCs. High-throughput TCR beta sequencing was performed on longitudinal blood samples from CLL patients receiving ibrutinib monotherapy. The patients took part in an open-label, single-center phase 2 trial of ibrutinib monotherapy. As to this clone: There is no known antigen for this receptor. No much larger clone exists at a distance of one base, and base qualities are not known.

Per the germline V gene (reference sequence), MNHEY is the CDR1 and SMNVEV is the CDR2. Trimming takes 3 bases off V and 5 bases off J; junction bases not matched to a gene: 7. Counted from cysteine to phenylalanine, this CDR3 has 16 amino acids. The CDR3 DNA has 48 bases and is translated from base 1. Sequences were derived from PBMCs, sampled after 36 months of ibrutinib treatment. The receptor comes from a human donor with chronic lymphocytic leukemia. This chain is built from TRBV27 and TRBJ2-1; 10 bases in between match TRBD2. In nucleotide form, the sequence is TGTGCCAGCAGTTTCAAAGCGGGAGGGCCCCACAATGAGCAGTTCTTC. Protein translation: CASSFKAGGPHNEQFF.